Shown below are 30 T cell receptor beta chains from a single sample sequenced in a study of shared clonotypes between healthy human individuals. Measured with immunoSEQ multiplex PCR; TCRdb has only the in-frame clones, and not every one. Of roughly 500,000 clones listed, 60% to 80% are singletons. Sequencing was done on a sample of PBMCs. These receptor sequences come from a woman in her forties in good health. Some clones in this sample may be carry-over from other donors' samples.

Remarks on this clone: In the same sample, other DNA sequences code for this CDR3. The chain carries TRBV30 and TRBJ1-5; D call uncertain. The CDR3 has 13 amino acids. V dropped 0 bases and J dropped 1 base, with 4 bases sitting between them. Germline lookup yields CDR1 GTSNPN and CDR2 SVGIG (reference sequence). The CDR3 DNA reads as TGTGCCTGGAGTGTCAGAAGCAATCAGCCCCAGCATTTT. Amino acids: CAWSVRSNQPQHF.

This clone was counted a few times. The chain recombines TRBV7-3 with TRBJ2-7, with D uncertain. The CDR3 runs to 13 residues. Trimming took off 0 bases at V and 4 bases at J, with 7 bases between the two ends. The germline V gene encodes CDR1 SGHTA and CDR2 FQGTGA. The CDR3 protein is CASSLTDGYEQYF. CDR3 coding DNA: TGTGCCAGCAGCTTAACGGACGGTTACGAGCAGTACTTC.

This chain connects TRBV10-3 to TRBJ2-7, with unresolved D. The CDR3 runs to 13 residues. Trimming removed 2 bases from V and 4 bases from J, with 9 bases in between. Germline V gene data show CDR1 as ENHRY and CDR2 as SYGVKD. The CDR3 loop reads CAISERQAYEQYF. For the CDR3, the DNA is TGTGCCATCAGTGAGAGGCAGGCATACGAGCAGTACTTC.

This sequence joins TRBV7-2 and TRBJ2-1; no clear D gene. Germline V gene sequence: CDR1 SGHTA, CDR2 FQGNSA. The length of the CDR3 is 13 residues. In DNA, the CDR3 is TGTGCGAGTGGGGTAGGGTCCTACAATGAGCAGTTCTTC. It encodes CASGVGSYNEQFF.

The rearrangement uses TRBV6-5 and TRBJ2-3, with D hard to call. V was clipped by 5 bases and J by 2 bases, with 14 bases between them. This CDR3 is built from 15 residues. Per the germline V gene, CDR1 is MNHEY and CDR2 is SVGAGI. Here the CDR3 DNA reads TGTGCCAGCAGTCCTGACGGACCCTACACAGATACGCAGTATTTT. It encodes CASSPDGPYTDTQYF.

This clone was seen only once. A read error likely explains this, since a far larger clone differs by one base. The chain uses TRBV5-4 and TRBJ1-1; 10 positions agree with TRBD1. Germline CDR1 and CDR2: SGHNT and YYREEE (reference sequence). The CDR3 has 16 residues. V was pared by 2 bases and J by 1 base, with 5 bases of the junction left unmatched. CDR3 in amino acids: CASSLRTGGTNTEAFF. The CDR3 DNA reads as TGTGCCAGCAGCTTACGGACAGGGGGGACGAACACTGAAGCTTTCTTT.

This chain's CDR3 is CASSQGRGMDTQYF. The CDR3 DNA is TGCGCCAGCAGCCAAGGACGGGGGATGGATACGCAGTATTTT. The rearrangement links TRBV4-1 to TRBJ2-3; perhaps TRBD2 as D (6 bases). Germline CDR1 and CDR2: MGHRA and YSYEKL. V was cut by 1 base and J by 6 bases, with 11 bases left in between. The CDR3 length is 14 residues.

This chain links TRBV6-6 with TRBJ1-1; possible D gene TRBD1, 5 bases. The V and J ends lost 5 bases and 1 base respectively, with 14 bases between them. Germline values: CDR1 MNHNY, CDR2 SVGAGI (reference sequence). The CDR3 loop spans 15 amino acids. In nucleotides, the CDR3 is TGTGCCAGCAGTAGAACGGGACGGACGAACACTGAAGCTTTCTTT. Translated: CASSRTGRTNTEAFF.

The chain links TRBV2 to TRBJ2-7; possible D gene TRBD1, 6 bases. V was cut by 6 bases and J by 2 bases, with 8 bases left in between. CDR3 size: 12 residues. The germline V gene has CDR1 SNHLY and CDR2 FYNNEI. The CDR3 reads CASSGDTYEQYF. The DNA for the CDR3 is TGTGCCAGCAGCGGGGACACCTACGAGCAGTACTTC.

About this clone itself: A clone one base away is much larger, so this may be a read error. This sample includes further DNA sequences coding for the same CDR3. This rearrangement joins TRBV15 to TRBJ2-1, with D unclear. CDR1 LNHNV and CDR2 YYDKDF come from the germline V gene (reference sequence). The CDR3 loop spans 12 amino acids. V lost 1 base and J lost 4, with 2 bases in between. CDR3 DNA: TGTGCCACCAGCAGAGTTTACAATGAGCAGTTCTTC. Protein sequence: CATSRVYNEQFF.

CDR3 coding DNA: TGTGCCAGCAGCCAGTACAGGGGGTTACAAGAGACCCAGTACTTC. This gives the protein CASSQYRGLQETQYF. The chain has TRBV4-2 and TRBJ2-5; 8 bases match TRBD1. The CDR3 spans 15 residues. The germline CDR1 and CDR2 sequences are LGHNA and YNFKEQ. V trimming: 3 bases; J trimming: 2 bases; junction bases outside the gene matches: 5.

In its sample, this clone was seen many times. The V gene is TRBV9, the J gene TRBJ1-2; weak D call: TRBD1 (5 bases). Trimming cost V 4 bases and J 10 bases, with 20 bases left between them. CDR3 size: 14 residues. The V gene's germline CDR1 is SGDLS and CDR2 YYNGEE. DNA for the CDR3: TGTGCCAGCAGCCCATCTGGGCCAGGGATTGACTACACCTTC. As protein: CASSPSGPGIDYTF.

The chain joins TRBV11-2 to TRBJ2-3; D is ambiguous. V lost 1 base, J lost 3 bases, and 11 bases lay in between. Germline V CDR1 and CDR2: SGHAT, FQNNGV. This CDR3 has 15 residues. The CDR3: CASSLARQGTDTQYF. For the CDR3, the DNA is TGTGCCAGCAGCTTAGCCCGACAAGGGACAGATACGCAGTATTTT.

J is TRBJ1-1 and V is TRBV5-1; no clear D. The CDR3 is 13 residues long. V lost 5 bases to trimming and J lost 5 bases, with 13 bases between them. Germline V gives CDR1 SGHRS, CDR2 YFSETQ. CDR3 coding DNA: TGCGCCAGCAGAGTGGAGGGCTTGACTGAAGCTTTCTTT. Encoded protein: CASRVEGLTEAFF.

CDR3 sequence reads: CASSSGTSAGNEQFF. The CDR3 nucleotides read TGTGCCAGCAGTTCCGGGACTAGCGCGGGCAATGAGCAGTTCTTC. The V gene is TRBV2, the J gene TRBJ2-1, with TRBD2 matching 10 bases. Germline V gene lookup returns CDR1 SNHLY and CDR2 FYNNEI. With 5 bases clipped from V and 6 bases from J, the junction kept 7 bases outside the gene matches. There are 15 residues in the CDR3.

V gene TRBV7-9 combines with J gene TRBJ1-4; D gene ambiguous. This CDR3 has 15 residues. Germline CDR1 reads SEHNR; CDR2 reads FQNEAQ (reference sequence). V was shortened by 4 bases and J by 7 bases, with 16 bases between the two germline ends. As DNA, the CDR3 is TGTGCCAGCAGCTCACATCAAATGCGTGGTGAAAAACTGTTTTTT. Its protein product is CASSSHQMRGEKLFF.

This chain uses TRBV19 with TRBJ1-1, with no clear D. The ends were cut back, 7 bases at V and 6 bases at J, with 15 bases in the middle. The CDR3 is 13 residues long. CDR1 is LNHDA and CDR2 is SQIVND in the germline V gene (reference sequence). As DNA, the CDR3 is TGTGCCAGTATCAACCCTCCTTATTCTGAAGCTTTCTTT. Protein product: CASINPPYSEAFF. Using reference TRBV19 and TRBJ1-1 for the parts outside the CDR3, the full variable domain is DGGITQSPKYLFRKEGQNVTLSCEQNLNHDAMYWYRQDPGQGLRLIYYSQIVNDFQKGDIAEGYSVSREKKESFPLTVTSAQKNPTAFYLCASINPPYSEAFFGQGTRLTVV.

The V call is TRBV30, the J call TRBJ1-6, with D hard to call. Trimming took 0 bases from V and 7 from J, leaving 10 bases between them. Germline V lookup: CDR1 GTSNPN, CDR2 SVGIG (reference sequence). CDR3 length: 14 residues. This CDR3 is CAWSVGRTNSPLHF. The CDR3 bases are TGTGCCTGGAGTGTAGGGCGGACCAATTCACCCCTCCACTTT.

The CDR3 region is CASSYRHGSDEQFF. CDR3 sequence (DNA): TGTGCCAGCAGCTACCGACACGGGAGCGATGAGCAGTTCTTC. This chain links TRBV7-2 with TRBJ2-1, with a weak D call TRBD2 (6 bases). The CDR3 extends over 14 amino acids. The germline V gene encodes CDR1 SGHTA and CDR2 FQGNSA. Trimming removed 4 bases from V and 8 bases from J, with 15 bases in between.

The chain employs TRBV5-4 and TRBJ1-4, with D maybe TRBD1 (5 bases). V lost 2 bases to trimming and J lost 0 bases, with 8 bases between them. The CDR3 runs to 15 residues. The germline V gene has CDR1 SGHNT and CDR2 YYREEE (reference sequence). CDR3 DNA: TGTGCCAGCAGCTTCGACAGTGCAACTAATGAAAAACTGTTTTTT. Its protein is CASSFDSATNEKLFF.

This clone was detected a few times. The rearrangement links TRBV2 to TRBJ1-4; 8 nucleotides line up with TRBD1. The CDR3 consists of 14 residues. The V gene end was trimmed by 5 bases and the J gene end by 10 bases; junction bases not matched to a gene: 9. CDR1 SNHLY and CDR2 FYNNEI come from the germline V gene. CDR3 bases: TGTGCCAGCAGTTACGACAGGGGATATGTAAAACTGTTTTTT. This gives the protein CASSYDRGYVKLFF.

The chain combines TRBV4-3 with TRBJ1-4; D is uncertain. The CDR3 runs to 13 residues. V was trimmed by 2 bases and J by 5 bases, leaving 6 bases between them. Germline V CDR1 and CDR2: LGHNA, YSLEER. CDR3 region: CASSQNINEKLFF. For the CDR3, the DNA is TGCGCCAGCAGCCAAAACATAAATGAAAAACTGTTTTTT.

The chain uses TRBV2 and TRBJ2-2, with D perhaps being TRBD1 or TRBD2 (5 bases each). This CDR3 region has 13 residues. Per the germline V gene, CDR1 is SNHLY and CDR2 is FYNNEI. V was shortened by 8 bases and J by 7 bases, with 14 bases between the two germline ends. CDR3 residues: CASVLRAGGELFF. In nucleotides, the CDR3 is TGTGCCAGCGTCCTCAGGGCGGGCGGGGAGCTGTTTTTT.

The V and J genes are TRBV5-1 and TRBJ2-7; either TRBD1 or TRBD2 may fit D (6 bases each). The CDR3 totals 16 residues. With 5 bases removed from V and 6 bases from J, the gap between germline ends came to 24 bases. The germline gives CDR1 SGHRS, CDR2 YFSETQ. Here the CDR3 reads CASRPEGGAGYAEQYF. CDR3 nucleotide sequence: TGCGCCAGCAGGCCCGAGGGGGGTGCAGGCTACGCCGAGCAGTACTTC.

This chain joins TRBV10-3 and TRBJ2-7; 9 bases fit TRBD2. Germline V lookup: CDR1 ENHRY, CDR2 SYGVKD. This CDR3 has 14 amino acids. After removal of 8 bases from V and 2 bases from J, the junction contained 7 bases not matched to a gene. The chain's CDR3 is CAIRGSGGTYEQYF. The CDR3 coding sequence is TGTGCCATCCGAGGGAGCGGGGGGACCTACGAGCAGTACTTC.

The chain combines TRBV23-1 with TRBJ2-5; D may be TRBD1 (8 bases). TRBV23-1 is sorted into the ORF group, with uncertain function. The CDR3 consists of 16 residues. The V end was cut by 3 bases, the J end by 5 bases, with 19 bases between. CDR3 in DNA: TGCGCCAGCAGTCAGGGACAGGCGCCCGGGAGGGAGACCCAGTACTTC. This gives the protein CASSQGQAPGRETQYF.

This chain connects TRBV7-6 to TRBJ2-3; a weak D match, TRBD1 (5 bases). Germline V lookup: CDR1 SGHVS, CDR2 FNYEAQ. With 5 bases removed from V and 5 bases from J, the gap between germline ends came to 11 bases. CDR3 length: 13 amino acids. The CDR3 DNA is TGTGCCAGCAGCGAAAGACAGTTAGATACGCAGTATTTT. Protein: CASSERQLDTQYF.

This clone was seen a few times. The CDR3 bases are TGTGCCAGCAGCGTCGGACAGGCTAGCTACACCTTC. It yields the protein CASSVGQASYTF. V usage is TRBV11-1 and J usage is TRBJ1-2, with 7 bases that match TRBD1. In germline, CDR1 is SGHAT, CDR2 FQDESV (reference sequence). V was clipped by 5 bases and J by 9 bases; unmatched bases: 6. The CDR3 is made up of 12 amino acids. The variable domain in full, completed from reference TRBV11-1 and TRBJ1-2, reads EAEVAQSPRYKITEKSQAVAFWCDPISGHATLYWYRQILGQGPELLVQFQDESVVDDSQLPKDRFSAERLKGVDSTLKIQPAELGDSAMYLCASSVGQASYTFGSGTRLTVV.

The chain uses TRBV28 and TRBJ2-1; D remains unclear. Trimming removed 5 bases at V and 3 bases at J, with 11 bases between. Germline assignment: CDR1 MDHEN and CDR2 SYDVKM. The CDR3 extends over 14 amino acids. The CDR3 loop is CASSLRRSYNEQFF. The CDR3 DNA reads TGTGCCAGCAGTCTTCGAAGGAGCTACAATGAGCAGTTCTTC.

The CDR3 spells CASSADLSTYEQYF. CDR3 nucleotide sequence: TGTGCCAGCTCAGCCGATCTTTCGACCTACGAGCAGTACTTC. The chain employs TRBV18 and TRBJ2-7; no clear D gene. The V and J ends lost 5 bases and 2 bases respectively, with 13 bases between them. The CDR3 runs to 14 residues. Germline values: CDR1 KGHSH, CDR2 LQKENI.